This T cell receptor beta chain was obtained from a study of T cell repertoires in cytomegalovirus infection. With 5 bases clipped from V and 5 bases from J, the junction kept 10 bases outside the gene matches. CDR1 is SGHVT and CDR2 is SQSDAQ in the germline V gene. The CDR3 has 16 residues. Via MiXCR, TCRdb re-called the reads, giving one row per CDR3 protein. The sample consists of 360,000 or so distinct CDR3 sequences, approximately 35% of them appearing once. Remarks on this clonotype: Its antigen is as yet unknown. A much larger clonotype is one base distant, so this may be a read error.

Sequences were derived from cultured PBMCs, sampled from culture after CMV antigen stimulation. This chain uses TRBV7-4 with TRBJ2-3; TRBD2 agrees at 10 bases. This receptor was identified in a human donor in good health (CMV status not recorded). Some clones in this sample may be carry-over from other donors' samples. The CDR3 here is CASSQALAGGGDTQYF. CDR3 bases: TGTGCCAGCAGCCAGGCCTTAGCGGGAGGAGGAGATACGCAGTATTTT. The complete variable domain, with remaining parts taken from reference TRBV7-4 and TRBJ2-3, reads GAGVSQSPRYKVAKRGRDVALRCDSISGHVTLYWYRQTLGQGSEVLTYSQSDAQRDKSGRPSGRFSAERPERSVSTLKIQRTEQGDSAVYLCASSQALAGGGDTQYFGPGTRLTVL.